This T cell receptor (beta chain) emerged from a study of OX40 agonist ivuxolimab in advanced cancers. Study summary: Ivuxolimab is an agonistic anti-OX40 (CD134) antibody, and patients were treated with it. Patient treatment consisted of intravenous ivuxolimab administration every 2 weeks at 0.01 to 10 mg/kg. Study-wide results and limits: Among T cells, CD8+ cells averaged more expanded clones than CD4+ cells. Among the nonresponders, some also had low normalized T-cell clonal expansion.

This clone appeared once. No antigen is known for it. TCRdb's copy holds only in-frame clones and misses some; the assay was immunoSEQ multiplex PCR. The data hold about 25,000 clones, with around 80% observed a single time. The source was CD4+ or CD8+ T cells sorted from blood, collected in a trial of the OX40 agonist ivuxolimab. This sequence was found in an adult with an advanced solid tumor such as melanoma, head and neck, liver or kidney cancer.

CDR3 in DNA: TGTGCCAGCAGCCCACCGGGACTAGCGGGAAACAATGAGCAGTTCTTC. This encodes CASSPPGLAGNNEQFF. The chain carries TRBV11-1 and TRBJ2-1, with TRBD2 matching over 13 bases. J gave up 5 bases and V 5 bases, and 6 bases lay outside the gene matches. CDR3 length equals 16 residues. Germline CDR1 reads SGHAT; CDR2 reads FQDESV (reference sequence).